Listed below are T cell receptor beta chains from one sample, sequenced in a study of blood T cell repertoires in COVID-19. This table comes from immunoSEQ multiplex PCR, and its TCRdb copy is limited to in-frame clones, with some not included. In the table there are roughly 170,000 clones, approximately 82% of which are singletons. The sample taken for sequencing was PBMCs or T cells enriched from blood (not recorded which). All receptors derive from a woman between 45 and 60 years old who had recovered from COVID-19. Both conserved end residues are part of each CDR3. Each record gives: clone size, J gene, D gene, V gene, CDR3 DNA, CDR3 protein. D genes are given only for firm matches. Clone size is given for some rows only: seen once, a few or many times, or a class if the clone is expanded.

.	TRBJ1-6	TRBD1	TRBV4-2	TGTGCCAGCAGCCAATATTCCGGGACAGGGCAAACACCCCTCCACTTT	CASSQYSGTGQTPLHF
once	TRBJ1-6	.	TRBV11-2	TGTGCCAGCAGCTTCGCAGGTTTCTCTTCACCCCTCCACTTT	CASSFAGFSSPLHF
.	TRBJ1-2	.	TRBV12-5	TGTGCTAGTGGTTTGACCCTCCTCGGACATTCCCCATCCTATGGCTACACCTTC	CASGLTLLGHSPSYGYTF
.	TRBJ2-2	TRBD1	TRBV7-3	TGTGCCAGCAGCAAAGGGGGGTGGACAGGGGACACCGGGGAGCTGTTTTTT	CASSKGGWTGDTGELFF
once	TRBJ2-1	TRBD2	TRBV15	TGTGCCACCGGGGGGGAGACGTCCTACAATGAGCAGTTCTTC	CATGGETSYNEQFF
.	TRBJ1-5	.	TRBV9	TGTGCCAGCAGCCCGGACCAACGGGGGGGAAATCAGCCCCAGCATTTT	CASSPDQRGGNQPQHF
.	TRBJ1-2	.	TRBV30	TGTGCCTGGAGTACAAAGGGGTTTGTTAACTATGGCTACACCTTC	CAWSTKGFVNYGYTF
.	TRBJ2-3	TRBD2	TRBV29-1	TGCAGCGTGGGGACTAGCGGGCGCGCAGATACGCAGTATTTT	CSVGTSGRADTQYF
.	TRBJ2-2	TRBD2	TRBV7-2	TGTGCCAGCAGCTTTAGCGGGAGTGGGGCCGGGGAGCTGTTTTTT	CASSFSGSGAGELFF
.	TRBJ1-1	.	TRBV2	TGTGCCAGCACCCCAGACAGCCCTGAAGCTTTCTTT	CASTPDSPEAFF
.	TRBJ1-2	.	TRBV20-1	TGCAGTGCTAGAGAGGCAGGGCGCCACACCTTC	CSAREAGRHTF
.	TRBJ1-1	TRBD1	TRBV19	TGTGCCAGTAGTAGGGGGGCGACAGGGTTGAGTACTGAAGCTTTCTTT	CASSRGATGLSTEAFF
.	TRBJ1-1	.	TRBV6-6	TGTGCCAGCAGGTTGCTAACCTCGGCTGAAGCTTTCTTT	CASRLLTSAEAFF
.	TRBJ1-5	.	TRBV4-1	TGCGCCAGCAGCCTTAAGGAGAGTGTTAATCAGCCCCAGCATTTT	CASSLKESVNQPQHF
.	TRBJ1-1	TRBD1	TRBV18	TGTGCCAGCTCGGGGACAGGAGCTGAAGCTTTCTTT	CASSGTGAEAFF
.	TRBJ1-4	TRBD1	TRBV4-3	TGCGCCAGCAGCCAAGGACCCTTGGGACAGTCAACTAATGAAAAACTGTTTTTT	CASSQGPLGQSTNEKLFF
.	TRBJ1-6	.	TRBV11-3	TGTGCCAGCAGCTTAGATTCGGGGGACTCACCCCTCCACTTT	CASSLDSGDSPLHF
.	TRBJ1-1	.	TRBV7-9	TGTGCCAGCAGCTTAGCCTTTAGAGGGACTGAAGCTTTCTTT	CASSLAFRGTEAFF
.	TRBJ1-1	.	TRBV18	TGTGCCAGCTCACCACCAGGGGCCTCTGAAGCTTTCTTT	CASSPPGASEAFF
many	TRBJ1-6	TRBD1	TRBV7-9	TGTGCCGGGGACAGCATTTCCGGATCACCCCTCCACTTT	CAGDSISGSPLHF
few	TRBJ2-6	.	TRBV6-6	TGTGCCATCCTCCTCCGGGGATCTGGGGCCAACGTCCTGACTTTC	CAILLRGSGANVLTF
.	TRBJ2-1	TRBD2	TRBV11-3	TGTGCCAGCAGCTTAGTCGCACTAGCGGGAGCGATTTACAATGAGCAGTTCTTC	CASSLVALAGAIYNEQFF
once	TRBJ2-5	.	TRBV5-8	TGTGCCAGCAGCTTGGGTCTCTTTCGCAGGGTCGAGACCCAGTACTTC	CASSLGLFRRVETQYF
.	TRBJ2-3	.	TRBV19	TGTGCCAGTAGCCCAAAGGGGACAGATACGCAGTATTTT	CASSPKGTDTQYF
few	TRBJ2-1	TRBD2	TRBV5-1	TGCGCCAGCAGCTCGGGACTAGCGGGAGGACCTTACAAGGGGCAGTTCTTC	CASSSGLAGGPYKGQFF
.	TRBJ2-3	.	TRBV11-3	TGTGCCAGCAGCTTATATCTAGCAGATACGCAGTATTTT	CASSLYLADTQYF
.	TRBJ1-1	.	TRBV28	TGTGCCAGCAGTTTAACTCCAGGGAAAGCTTTCTTT	CASSLTPGKAFF
.	TRBJ1-5	.	TRBV5-1	TGCGCCAGCAGCTTGGGGGAGGATCAGCCCCAGCATTTT	CASSLGEDQPQHF
few	TRBJ1-5	.	TRBV29-1	TGCAGCGTTGTCAGTTCAGGATCTCAGCCCCAGCATTTT	CSVVSSGSQPQHF
.	TRBJ2-1	.	TRBV28	TGTGCCAGCCGGTGGTTCTCAGGTGAGCAGTTCTTC	CASRWFSGEQFF
.	TRBJ1-2	TRBD1	TRBV4-2	TGTGCCAGCAGCCAAGATCCGGTGACCGGGACAGGAGAAGGAGGCTACACCTTC	CASSQDPVTGTGEGGYTF
.	TRBJ1-2	.	TRBV27	TGTGCCAGCAGTCCCAGGGGTAATTCCTATGGCTACACCTTC	CASSPRGNSYGYTF
.	TRBJ1-6	.	TRBV5-1	TGCGCCAGCAGTCCTTCGAGTTCACCCCTCCACTTT	CASSPSSSPLHF
.	TRBJ1-5	TRBD1	TRBV10-3	TGTGCCATCAGCGAAGGGGGCGGCAATCAGCCCCAGCATTTT	CAISEGGGNQPQHF
.	TRBJ2-5	TRBD1	TRBV28	TGTGCCAGCAGTCCCAAGGACAGGCAAGAGACCCAGTACTTC	CASSPKDRQETQYF
.	TRBJ2-2	.	TRBV5-1	TGCGCCAGCAGCTTGGTTACGGGACAAGGGGAGCTGTTTTTT	CASSLVTGQGELFF
.	TRBJ2-1	.	TRBV7-8	TGTGCCAGCAGCTTAGACCAGAGGGCCTACAATGAGCAGTTCTTC	CASSLDQRAYNEQFF
once	TRBJ2-1	.	TRBV2	TGTGCCAGCAGTGGGTACTCATCCTCCTACAATGAGCAGTTCTTC	CASSGYSSSYNEQFF
.	TRBJ2-3	.	TRBV28	TGTGCCAGCAGGGAGGGGAGCACAGATACGCAGTATTTT	CASREGSTDTQYF
.	TRBJ1-2	.	TRBV7-6	TGTGCCAGCAGCTTAGGGACAGTCACGGAAGGGAGAGGCTACACCTTC	CASSLGTVTEGRGYTF
.	TRBJ1-5	.	TRBV6-2/TRBV6-3	TGTGCCAGCAGCCCGCGTGGCAGGGGCGATGGTCAGCCCCAGCATTTT	CASSPRGRGDGQPQHF
.	TRBJ1-5	.	TRBV7-8	TGTGCCAGCAGCCCAACCGCTAGGGGCCAGCCCCAGCATTTT	CASSPTARGQPQHF
.	TRBJ1-2	TRBD1	TRBV18	TGTGCCAGCTCACCCGCAGCTACAGGGGGCTATGGCTACACCTTC	CASSPAATGGYGYTF
.	TRBJ1-2	TRBD1	TRBV6-6	TGTGCCAGCAGTTACGACAGGGAGTATGGCTACACCTTC	CASSYDREYGYTF
few	TRBJ1-2	.	TRBV7-9	TGTGCCAGCTACAGGGCTAACTATGGCTACACCTTC	CASYRANYGYTF
.	TRBJ1-2	.	TRBV4-1	TGCGCCAGCAGCCTCGGGACATCTGATGGCTACACCTTC	CASSLGTSDGYTF
.	TRBJ2-1	.	TRBV5-6	TGTGCCAGCAGCGTGGGGGGAGAGGCCTACAATGAGCAGTTCTTC	CASSVGGEAYNEQFF
.	TRBJ1-2	TRBD1	TRBV9	TGTGCCAGCAGCCCCTGGACAGGGAACTATGGCTACACCTTC	CASSPWTGNYGYTF
.	TRBJ1-2	TRBD1	TRBV29-1	TGCAGCGTCGGACAGGGTTTTACCTTC	CSVGQGFTF
.	TRBJ2-3	.	TRBV10-2	TGCGCCAGTTCCTCTGGGGAGGCTAGCACAGATACGCAGTATTTT	CASSSGEASTDTQYF
.	TRBJ1-1	.	TRBV27	TGTGCCAGCATGTTTTATTCGGAAGCTTTCTTT	CASMFYSEAFF
.	TRBJ1-3	.	TRBV18	TGTGCCAGTAAACCAGGGACTGGAAACACCATATATTTT	CASKPGTGNTIYF
few	TRBJ2-6	.	TRBV2	TGTGCCAGCAGTGAAGGAGCGCCCAACGTCCTGACTTTC	CASSEGAPNVLTF
.	TRBJ2-1	TRBD2	TRBV24-1	TGTGCCACCAGTGACCCGACTAGCCGGGATGAGCAGTTCTTC	CATSDPTSRDEQFF
.	TRBJ2-1	.	TRBV11-2	TGTGCCAGCAGCTTAGGGGGAGGAGCTGCCGAGTTCTTC	CASSLGGGAAEFF
.	TRBJ1-1	.	TRBV30	TGTGCCTGGAAACAGGGTAGGGATGAAGCTTTCTTT	CAWKQGRDEAFF
.	TRBJ1-2	.	TRBV28	TGTGCCAGCAGTTTTGGGGGGGGCATCGGTGGCTACACCTTC	CASSFGGGIGGYTF
.	TRBJ2-2	.	TRBV27	TGTGCCAGCACGAAGCGAGGGGGGGCCGGGGAGCTGTTTTTT	CASTKRGGAGELFF
few	TRBJ1-5	.	TRBV20-1	TGCAGTGCTAAGGGAAAGGGGCTCCAGCATTTT	CSAKGKGLQHF
.	TRBJ1-3	TRBD1	TRBV6-5	TGTGCCAGCAGTTACGGACAGGGCGCGGATACCATATATTTT	CASSYGQGADTIYF